What follows is one TCR beta chain and its context. This clonotype was counted at least ten times. Its antigen target is currently unknown. Base qualities are not recorded, but no much larger clone differs from it by a single base. cDNA was synthesized by template-switch 5'RACE using a primer carrying a 10-nucleotide random unique molecular identifier by which each TCR transcript was tagged. Each sequencing run produced over 170 million TCR-beta sequences covering 15-18 subjects. Total RNA was extracted with the RNeasy kit. Using the KAPA Real-time Library Amplification kit, TCR-beta VDJ regions were amplified with primers for the TCR constant region and the 5'RACE anchor. Sample indexes and Illumina adaptors were added in a first PCR, after which library yield was increased in a second PCR. The roughly 650 bp TCR product was size-selected on a 2% E-gel SizeSelection system after Ampure bead purification. Library quality was checked on a Bioanalyzer, concentration was measured with Qubit, and libraries were quantified with the Kapa Library Quantification kit before pooling. Libraries were sequenced paired-end 2 x 150 bp on an Illumina HiSeq 2500. To increase sequence diversity, about 24-32% phiX was spiked into each library pool. In the original analysis: The quality-filtered reads were processed with the UMI-based MiGEC pipeline, whose error correction step removed more than 90% of the raw TCR sequences. IMGT germline references were used for aligning VDJ genes, and each clonotype was defined as a unique CDR3 amino acid sequence together with its V-J genes. VDJtools evaluated clonal expansion, Shannon diversity and CDR3 relatedness (CalcPairwiseDistances, ClusterSamples); CLCbio workbench built phylogenetic trees. A clone was classed as expanded if it had 8 or more unique UMIs, a cutoff based on coefficient-of-variation modelling across technical triplicates. The public sequencing data were trimmed at Q25 with fastp and processed into clonotypes with MiXCR by TCRdb, which kept only in-frame beta chains. Rows merge per CDR3 protein into single entries with the most common DNA and genes. In this record, the V and J calls reflect TCRdb's handling and not the investigators' own analysis. The sample profile shows roughly 27,000 distinct CDR3 sequences; around 21% of them were found once. The top ten clonotypes cover under 20% of the sample.

This record comes from a study of neurological immune-mediated disorders (dated 2019 in TCRdb). Concerning the study at large: The study compared peripheral blood TCR-beta repertoires of HTLV-I-associated myelopathy (HAM/TSP) patients, multiple sclerosis patients and healthy controls using UMI-based sequencing. The cohort comprised 68 subjects: 14 HAM/TSP patients, approximately 34 multiple sclerosis patients and about 20 healthy controls. The 106 TCR-beta libraries included longitudinal samples, technical triplicates and paired sorted CD4+ and CD8+ T-cell subsets alongside PBMC samples.

Blood bank volunteers in Maryland, USA served as the healthy controls. Unsorted PBMC libraries were generated from 2 million PBMCs stored in RNAlater at -80 °C until RNA extraction. Peripheral blood was subjected to Ficoll-Hypaque density gradient centrifugation to isolate PBMCs, which were then cryopreserved in liquid nitrogen. Points the paper makes about the study in general: No identical CDR3 amino acid sequences were found to be shared among expanded clones across subjects, suggesting that TCR-beta repertoires were private in all groups. TCR clonal expansion was highest in HAM/TSP patients and lowest in MS patients, with MS patients falling below even healthy controls.

Looking up the germline V gene yields CDR1 SQVTM and CDR2 ANQGSEA. The CDR3 numbers 12 residues from cysteine through phenylalanine. Of the read, only the CDR3 DNA is kept; its 36 bases are in frame from base 1. The trim is 6 bases for V and 2 bases for J, with a gap of 11 bases between the germline ends. The source of this sequence is a woman in her sixties in good health. The source material was PBMCs. The V gene is TRBV29-1 and the J gene is TRBJ2-7; the D segment cannot be called with confidence. The base sequence is TGCAGCGTGAGACATTCTACCTACGAGCAGTACTTC. Translated, it reads CSVRHSTYEQYF.